This T cell receptor (beta chain) originates from a study of blood T cell repertoires in COVID-19. CDR3 length: 13 residues. The V end lost 1 base, the J end lost 8 bases, and 6 bases lay between the germline ends. Source study methods: It was from reference gene primer amplification that nucleated cell counts were estimated. Some clones are missing from TCRdb's copy, which holds only in-frame ones; the method was immunoSEQ multiplex PCR. V, J and clone size derive from that table, while D and trimming were established from the DNA sequence. Among over 200,000 clones listed, 85% to 90% were seen once.

The receptor was isolated from a man aged 40-55 years who had recovered from COVID-19. The chain links TRBV12-3 or TRBV12-4 to TRBJ1-6; D not resolved. The source material was PBMCs or T cells enriched from blood (not recorded which). The CDR3 nucleotides read TGTGCCAGCAGTTTAGGTAGCGATTCACCCCTCCACTTT. This translates into CASSLGSDSPLHF.